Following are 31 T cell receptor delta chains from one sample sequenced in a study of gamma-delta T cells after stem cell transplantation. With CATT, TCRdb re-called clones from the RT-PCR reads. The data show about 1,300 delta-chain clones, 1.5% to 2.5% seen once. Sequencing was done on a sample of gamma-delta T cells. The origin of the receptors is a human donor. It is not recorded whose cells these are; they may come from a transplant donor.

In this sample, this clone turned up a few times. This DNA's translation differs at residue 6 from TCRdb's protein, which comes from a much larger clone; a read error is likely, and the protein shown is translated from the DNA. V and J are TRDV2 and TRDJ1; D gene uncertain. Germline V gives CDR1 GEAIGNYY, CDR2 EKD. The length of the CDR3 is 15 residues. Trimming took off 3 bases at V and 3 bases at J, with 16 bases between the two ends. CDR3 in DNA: TGTGCCTGTGACTCTTGTGGAGAGAGGGCCGATAAACTCATCTTT. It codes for CACDSCGERADKLIF.

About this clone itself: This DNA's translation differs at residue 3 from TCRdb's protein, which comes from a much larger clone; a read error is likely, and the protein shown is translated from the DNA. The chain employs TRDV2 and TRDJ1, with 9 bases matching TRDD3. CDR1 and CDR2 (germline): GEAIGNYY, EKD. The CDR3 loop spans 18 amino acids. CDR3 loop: CAGDTIAGGSPYTDKLIF. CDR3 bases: TGTGCCGGTGACACGATCGCTGGGGGATCCCCGTACACCGATAAACTCATCTTT.

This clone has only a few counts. The CDR3 DNA is TGTGCCTGTGACACCGTGGGGGATACTGACACCGATAAACTCATCTTT. Its translation: CACDTVGDTDTDKLIF. The chain joins TRDV2 to TRDJ1; 10 nucleotides match TRDD3. The CDR3 contains 16 residues. V trimming: 0 bases; J trimming: 0 bases; junction bases outside the gene matches: 3. CDR1 GEAIGNYY and CDR2 EKD come from the germline V gene.

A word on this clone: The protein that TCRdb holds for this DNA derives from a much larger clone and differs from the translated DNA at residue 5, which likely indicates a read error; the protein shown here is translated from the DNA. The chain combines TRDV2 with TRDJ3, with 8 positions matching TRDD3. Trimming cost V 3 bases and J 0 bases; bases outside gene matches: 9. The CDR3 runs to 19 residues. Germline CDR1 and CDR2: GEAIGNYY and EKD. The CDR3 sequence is CACDALGDTSSWDTRQMFF. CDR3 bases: TGTGCCTGTGACGCCCTTGGGGATACTAGCTCCTGGGACACCCGACAGATGTTTTTC.

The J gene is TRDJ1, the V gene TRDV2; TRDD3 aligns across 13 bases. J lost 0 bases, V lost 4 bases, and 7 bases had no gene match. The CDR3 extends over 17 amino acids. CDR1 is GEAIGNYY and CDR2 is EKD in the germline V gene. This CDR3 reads CACDLLGDTTHTDKLIF. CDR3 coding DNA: TGTGCCTGTGATTTACTGGGGGATACGACCCACACCGATAAACTCATCTTT.

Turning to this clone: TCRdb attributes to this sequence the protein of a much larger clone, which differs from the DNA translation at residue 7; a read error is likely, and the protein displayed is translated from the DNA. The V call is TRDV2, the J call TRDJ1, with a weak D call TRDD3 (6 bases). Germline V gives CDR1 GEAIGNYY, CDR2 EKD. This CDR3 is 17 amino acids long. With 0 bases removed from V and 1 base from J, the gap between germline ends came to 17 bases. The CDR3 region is CACDTVIRGSSTDKLIF. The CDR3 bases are TGTGCCTGTGACACCGTCATTAGGGGATCCAGCACCGATAAACTCATCTTT.

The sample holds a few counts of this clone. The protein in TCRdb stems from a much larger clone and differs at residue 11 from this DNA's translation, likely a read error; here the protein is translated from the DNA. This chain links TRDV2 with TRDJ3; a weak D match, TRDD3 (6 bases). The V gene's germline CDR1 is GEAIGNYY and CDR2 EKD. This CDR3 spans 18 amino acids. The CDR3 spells CACDTAGVSSGDTRQMFF. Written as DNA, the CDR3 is TGTGCCTGTGACACCGCTGGGGTAAGCTCCGGGGACACCCGACAGATGTTTTTC.

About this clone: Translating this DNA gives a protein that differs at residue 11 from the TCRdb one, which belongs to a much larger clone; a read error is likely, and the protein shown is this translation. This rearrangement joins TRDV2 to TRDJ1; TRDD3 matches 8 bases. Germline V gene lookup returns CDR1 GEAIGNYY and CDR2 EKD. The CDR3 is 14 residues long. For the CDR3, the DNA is TGTGCCTGTGACCCAGTGGGGGATCCCGATAGACTCATCTTT. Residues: CACDPVGDPDRLIF.

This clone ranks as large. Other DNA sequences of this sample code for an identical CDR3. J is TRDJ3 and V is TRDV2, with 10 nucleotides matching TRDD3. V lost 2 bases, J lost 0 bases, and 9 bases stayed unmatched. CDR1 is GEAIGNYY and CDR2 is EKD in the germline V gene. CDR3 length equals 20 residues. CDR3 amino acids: CACDIVLGDSYSWDTRQMFF. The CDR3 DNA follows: TGTGCCTGTGACATCGTACTGGGGGATTCCTACTCCTGGGACACCCGACAGATGTTTTTC.

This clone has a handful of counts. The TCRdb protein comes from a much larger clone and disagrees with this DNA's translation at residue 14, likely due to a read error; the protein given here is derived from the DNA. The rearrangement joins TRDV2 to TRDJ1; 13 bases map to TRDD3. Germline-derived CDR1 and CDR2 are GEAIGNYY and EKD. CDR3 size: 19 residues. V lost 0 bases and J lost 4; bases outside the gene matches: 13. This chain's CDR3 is CACDTLLGDTPTGIDKLIF. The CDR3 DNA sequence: TGTGCCTGTGACACCTTACTGGGGGATACGCCTACGGGCATCGATAAACTCATCTTT.

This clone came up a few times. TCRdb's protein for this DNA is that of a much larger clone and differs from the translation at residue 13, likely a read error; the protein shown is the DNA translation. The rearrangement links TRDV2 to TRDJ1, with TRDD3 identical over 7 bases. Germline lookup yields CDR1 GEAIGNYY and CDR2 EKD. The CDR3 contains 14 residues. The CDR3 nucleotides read TGTGCCTGTGACGGACTGGGGTTCACCGATAAACTCACCTTT. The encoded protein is CACDGLGFTDKLTF.

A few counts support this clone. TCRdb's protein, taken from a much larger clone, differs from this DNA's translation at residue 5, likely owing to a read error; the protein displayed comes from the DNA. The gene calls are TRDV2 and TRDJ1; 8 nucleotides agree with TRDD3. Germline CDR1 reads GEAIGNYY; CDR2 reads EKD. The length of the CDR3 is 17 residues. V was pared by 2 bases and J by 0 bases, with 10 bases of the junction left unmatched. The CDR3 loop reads CACDMLGGGSYTDKLIF. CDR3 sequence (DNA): TGTGCCTGTGACATGCTAGGTGGGGGATCCTACACCGATAAACTCATCTTT.

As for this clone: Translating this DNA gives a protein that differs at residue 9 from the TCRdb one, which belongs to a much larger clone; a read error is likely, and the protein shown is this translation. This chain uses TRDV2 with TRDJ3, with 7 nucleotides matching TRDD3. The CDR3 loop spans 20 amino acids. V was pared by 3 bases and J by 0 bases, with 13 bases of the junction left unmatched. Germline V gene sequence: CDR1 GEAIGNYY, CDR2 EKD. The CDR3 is CACDPVLGNTLSWDTRQMFF. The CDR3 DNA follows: TGTGCCTGTGACCCCGTACTGGGGAATACCCTCTCCTGGGACACCCGACAGATGTTTTTC.

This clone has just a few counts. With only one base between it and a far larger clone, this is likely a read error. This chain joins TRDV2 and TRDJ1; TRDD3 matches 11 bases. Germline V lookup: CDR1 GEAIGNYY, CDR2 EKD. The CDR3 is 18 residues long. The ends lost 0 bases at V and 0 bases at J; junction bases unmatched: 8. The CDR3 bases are TGTGCCTGTGACACCGTGCCTGGGGGATACTCGTACACCGATAAACTCATCTTT. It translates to CACDTVPGGYSYTDKLIF.

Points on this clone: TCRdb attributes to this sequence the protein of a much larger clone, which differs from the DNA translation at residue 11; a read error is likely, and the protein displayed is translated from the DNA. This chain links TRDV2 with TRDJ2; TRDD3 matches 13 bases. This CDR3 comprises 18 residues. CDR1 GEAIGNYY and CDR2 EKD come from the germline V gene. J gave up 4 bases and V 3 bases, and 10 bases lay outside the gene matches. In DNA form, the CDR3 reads TGTGCCTGTGACGCGGTACTGGGGGATACGCAGAAGACAGCACAACTCTTCTTT. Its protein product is CACDAVLGDTQKTAQLFF.

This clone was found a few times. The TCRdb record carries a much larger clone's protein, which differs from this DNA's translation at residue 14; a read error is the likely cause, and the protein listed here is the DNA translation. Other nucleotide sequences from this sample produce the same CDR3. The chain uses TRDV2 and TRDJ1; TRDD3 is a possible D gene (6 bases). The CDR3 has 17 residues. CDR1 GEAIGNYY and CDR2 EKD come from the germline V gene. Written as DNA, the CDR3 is TGTGCCTGTGACACCGTCGTTAGGGGATCCAGCACCGATAATCTCATCTTT. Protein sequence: CACDTVVRGSSTDNLIF.

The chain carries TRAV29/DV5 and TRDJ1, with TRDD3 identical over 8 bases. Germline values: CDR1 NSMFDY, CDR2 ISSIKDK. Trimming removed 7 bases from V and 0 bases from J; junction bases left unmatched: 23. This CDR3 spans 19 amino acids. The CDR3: CATPSPGMGDREDTDKLIF. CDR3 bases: TGTGCAACCCCCTCCCCGGGGATGGGGGATCGGGAGGACACCGATAAACTCATCTTT.

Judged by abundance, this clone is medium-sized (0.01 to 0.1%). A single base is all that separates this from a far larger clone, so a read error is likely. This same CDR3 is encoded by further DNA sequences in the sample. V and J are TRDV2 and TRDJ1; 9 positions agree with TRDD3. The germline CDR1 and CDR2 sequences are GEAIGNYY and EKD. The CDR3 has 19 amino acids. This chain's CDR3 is CACDTVSLGDREDTDKLIF. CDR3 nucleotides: TGTGCCTGTGACACCGTTAGCCTGGGGGATCGGGAGGACACCGATAAACTCATCTTC.

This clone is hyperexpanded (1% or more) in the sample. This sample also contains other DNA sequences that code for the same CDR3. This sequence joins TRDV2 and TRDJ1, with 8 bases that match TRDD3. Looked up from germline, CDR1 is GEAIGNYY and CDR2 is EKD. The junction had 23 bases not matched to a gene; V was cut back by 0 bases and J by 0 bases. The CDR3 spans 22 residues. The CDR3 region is CACDTLPTPLTGGHPYTDKLIF. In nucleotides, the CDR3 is TGTGCCTGTGACACCTTGCCTACCCCACTTACTGGGGGGCATCCTTACACCGATAAACTCATCTTT.

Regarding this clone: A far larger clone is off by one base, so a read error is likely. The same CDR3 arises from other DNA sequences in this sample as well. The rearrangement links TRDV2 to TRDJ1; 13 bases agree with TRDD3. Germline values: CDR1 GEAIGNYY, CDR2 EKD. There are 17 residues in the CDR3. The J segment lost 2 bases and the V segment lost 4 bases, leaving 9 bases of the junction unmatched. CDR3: CACERLVLGDTTDKLIF. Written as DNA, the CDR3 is TGTGCCTGTGAAAGGCTCGTACTGGGGGATACGACCGATAAACTCATCTTT.

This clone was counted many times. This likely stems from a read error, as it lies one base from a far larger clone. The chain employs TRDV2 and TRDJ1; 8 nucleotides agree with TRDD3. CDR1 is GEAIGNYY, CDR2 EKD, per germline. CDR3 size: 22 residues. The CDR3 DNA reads TGTGCCCGTGACACCTTGCCTACCCCACTTACTGGGGGGCATCCTTACACCGATAAACTCATCTTT. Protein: CARDTLPTPLTGGHPYTDKLIF.

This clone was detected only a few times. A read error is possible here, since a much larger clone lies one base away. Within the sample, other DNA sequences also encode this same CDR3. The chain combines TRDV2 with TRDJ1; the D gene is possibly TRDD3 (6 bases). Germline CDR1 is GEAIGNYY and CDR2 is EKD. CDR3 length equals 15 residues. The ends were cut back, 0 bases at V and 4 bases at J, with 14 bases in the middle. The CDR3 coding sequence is TGTGCCTGTGACACCCTGGGGACTTGGGGCGATAAACTCATCTTT. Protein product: CACDTLGTWGDKLIF.

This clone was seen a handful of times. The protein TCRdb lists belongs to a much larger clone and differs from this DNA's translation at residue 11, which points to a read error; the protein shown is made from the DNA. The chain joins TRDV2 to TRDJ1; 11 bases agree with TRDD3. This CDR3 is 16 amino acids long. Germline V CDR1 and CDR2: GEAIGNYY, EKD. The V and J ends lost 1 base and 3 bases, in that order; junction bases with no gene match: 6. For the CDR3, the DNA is TGTGCCTGTGACACTCTGGGGGATACTGACGCCGATAAACTCATCTTT. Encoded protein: CACDTLGDTDADKLIF.

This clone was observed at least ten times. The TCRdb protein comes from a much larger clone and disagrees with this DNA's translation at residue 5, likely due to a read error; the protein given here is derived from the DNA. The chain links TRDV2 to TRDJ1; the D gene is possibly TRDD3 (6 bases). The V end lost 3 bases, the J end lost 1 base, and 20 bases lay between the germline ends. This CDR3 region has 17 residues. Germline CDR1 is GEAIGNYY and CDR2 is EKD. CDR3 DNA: TGTGCCTGTGACGCCGTCGTTAGGGGATCCAGCACCGATAAACTCATCTTT. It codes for CACDAVVRGSSTDKLIF.

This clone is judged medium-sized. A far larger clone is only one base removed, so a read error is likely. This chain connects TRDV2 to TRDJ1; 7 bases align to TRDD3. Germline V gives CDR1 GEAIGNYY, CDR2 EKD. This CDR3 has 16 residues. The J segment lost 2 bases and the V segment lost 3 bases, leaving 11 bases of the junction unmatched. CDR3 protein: CACDPVGGRPTDKLIF. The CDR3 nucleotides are TGTGCCTGTGACCCCGTTGGGGGACGTCCTACCGATAAACTCATCTTT.

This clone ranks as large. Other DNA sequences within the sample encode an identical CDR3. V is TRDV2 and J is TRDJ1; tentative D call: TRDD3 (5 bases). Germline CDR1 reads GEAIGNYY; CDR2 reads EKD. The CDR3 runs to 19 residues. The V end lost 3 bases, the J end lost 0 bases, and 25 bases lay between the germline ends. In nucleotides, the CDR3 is TGTGCCTGTGACCGGGTTCCGGTGGGGTCTGACTTGGACACCGATAAACTCATCTTT. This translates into CACDRVPVGSDLDTDKLIF.

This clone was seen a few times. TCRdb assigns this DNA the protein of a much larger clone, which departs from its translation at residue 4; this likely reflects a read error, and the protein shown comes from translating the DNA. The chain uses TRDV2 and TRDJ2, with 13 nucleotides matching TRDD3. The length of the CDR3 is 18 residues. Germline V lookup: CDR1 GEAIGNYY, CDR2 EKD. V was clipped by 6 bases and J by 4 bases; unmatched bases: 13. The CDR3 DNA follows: TGTGCCTGTCACGCGGTACTGGGGGATACGCGGAAGACAGCACAACTCTTCTTT. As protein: CACHAVLGDTRKTAQLFF.

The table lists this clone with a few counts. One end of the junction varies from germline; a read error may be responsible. The CDR3 reads CARDTVSLGDTADKLIF. The CDR3 DNA is TGTGCCCGTGACACCGTTAGCCTGGGGGATACGGCCGATAAACTCATCTTT. The V gene is TRDV2, the J gene TRDJ1; 12 bases agree with TRDD3. Germline V gives CDR1 GEAIGNYY, CDR2 EKD. The CDR3 length is 17 residues.

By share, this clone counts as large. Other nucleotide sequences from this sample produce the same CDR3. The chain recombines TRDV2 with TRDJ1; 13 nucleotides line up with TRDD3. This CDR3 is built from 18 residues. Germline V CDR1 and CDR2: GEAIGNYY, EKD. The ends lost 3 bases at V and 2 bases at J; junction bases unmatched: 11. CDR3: CACDPVWTGGYATDKLIF. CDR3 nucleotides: TGTGCCTGTGACCCGGTTTGGACTGGGGGATACGCGACCGATAAACTCATCTTT.

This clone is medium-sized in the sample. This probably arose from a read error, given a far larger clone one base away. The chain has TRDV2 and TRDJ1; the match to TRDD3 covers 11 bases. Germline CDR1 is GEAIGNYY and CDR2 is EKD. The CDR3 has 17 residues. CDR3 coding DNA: TGTGCCTGTGACCCCGTGGGGGATACGACCCACACCGATAAACCCATCTTT. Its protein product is CACDPVGDTTHTDKPIF.

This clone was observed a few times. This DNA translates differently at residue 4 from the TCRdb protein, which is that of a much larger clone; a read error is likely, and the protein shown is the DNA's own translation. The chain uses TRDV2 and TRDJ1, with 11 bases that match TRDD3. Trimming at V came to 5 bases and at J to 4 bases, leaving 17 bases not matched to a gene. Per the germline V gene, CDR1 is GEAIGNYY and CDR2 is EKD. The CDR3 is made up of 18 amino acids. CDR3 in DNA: TGTGCCTGTGCCCACGTTGGCAGTGGGGGATACGCAAGCGATAAACTCATCTTT. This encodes CACAHVGSGGYASDKLIF.